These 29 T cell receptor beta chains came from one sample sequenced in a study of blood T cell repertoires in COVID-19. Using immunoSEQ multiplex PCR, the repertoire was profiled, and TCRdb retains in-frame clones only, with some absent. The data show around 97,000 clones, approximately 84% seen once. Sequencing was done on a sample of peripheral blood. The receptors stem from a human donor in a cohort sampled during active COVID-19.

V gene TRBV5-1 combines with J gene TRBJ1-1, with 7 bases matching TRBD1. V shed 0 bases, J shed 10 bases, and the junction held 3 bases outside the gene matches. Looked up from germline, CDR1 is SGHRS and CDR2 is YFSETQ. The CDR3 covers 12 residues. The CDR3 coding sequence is TGCGCCAGCAGCTTGGATCCAGGGGGAGCTTTCTTT. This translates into CASSLDPGGAFF.

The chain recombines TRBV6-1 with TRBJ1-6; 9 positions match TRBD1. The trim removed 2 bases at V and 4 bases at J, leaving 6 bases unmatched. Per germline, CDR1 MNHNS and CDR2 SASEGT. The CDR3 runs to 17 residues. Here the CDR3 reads CASSESDRGLYNSPLHF. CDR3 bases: TGTGCCAGCAGTGAATCGGACAGGGGCCTATATAATTCACCCCTCCACTTT.

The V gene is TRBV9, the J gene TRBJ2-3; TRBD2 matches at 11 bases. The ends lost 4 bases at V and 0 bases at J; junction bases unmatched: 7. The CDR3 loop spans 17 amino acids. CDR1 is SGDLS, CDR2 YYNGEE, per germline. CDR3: CASSPGLAGASTDTQYF. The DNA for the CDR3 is TGTGCCAGCAGCCCTGGACTAGCGGGTGCTAGCACAGATACGCAGTATTTT.

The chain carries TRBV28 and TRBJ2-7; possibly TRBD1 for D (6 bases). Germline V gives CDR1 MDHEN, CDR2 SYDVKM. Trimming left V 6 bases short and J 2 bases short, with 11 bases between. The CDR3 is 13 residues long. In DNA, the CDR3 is TGTGCCAGCAGGGGGACATCTACCTACGAGCAGTACTTC. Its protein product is CASRGTSTYEQYF.

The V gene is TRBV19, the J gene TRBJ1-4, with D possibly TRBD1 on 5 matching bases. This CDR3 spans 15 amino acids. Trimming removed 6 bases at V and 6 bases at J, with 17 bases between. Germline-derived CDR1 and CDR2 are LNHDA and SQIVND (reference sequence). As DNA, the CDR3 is TGTGCCAGTAGATTGGGTCGGGGGAAGGATGAAAAACTGTTTTTT. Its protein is CASRLGRGKDEKLFF.

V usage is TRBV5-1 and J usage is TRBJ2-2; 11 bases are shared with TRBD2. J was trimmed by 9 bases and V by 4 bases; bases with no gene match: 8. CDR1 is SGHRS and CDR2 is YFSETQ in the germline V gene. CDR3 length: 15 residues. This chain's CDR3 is CASSQALAGARELFF. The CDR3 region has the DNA TGCGCCAGCAGCCAGGCACTAGCGGGGGCACGGGAGCTGTTTTTT. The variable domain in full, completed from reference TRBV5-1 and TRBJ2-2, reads KAGVTQTPRYLIKTRGQQVTLSCSPISGHRSVSWYQQTPGQGLQFLFEYFSETQRNKGNFPGRFSGRQFSNSRSEMNVSTLELGDSALYLCASSQALAGARELFFGEGSRLTVL.

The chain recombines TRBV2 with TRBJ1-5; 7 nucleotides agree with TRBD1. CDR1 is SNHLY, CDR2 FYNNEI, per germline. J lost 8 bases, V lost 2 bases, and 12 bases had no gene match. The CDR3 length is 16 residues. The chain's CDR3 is CASSEPRDSTLEPQHF. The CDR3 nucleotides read TGTGCCAGCAGTGAACCCCGGGACAGTACCCTCGAGCCCCAGCATTTT.

The CDR3 nucleotides read TGTGCCACCAGTGATTCGGCCCGATTTGGGGACAAGGATACGCAGTATTTT. It specifies CATSDSARFGDKDTQYF. This chain links TRBV24-1 with TRBJ2-3; the D gene is possibly TRBD1 (6 bases). CDR1 and CDR2 (germline): KGHDR, SFDVKD. There are 17 residues in the CDR3. V gave up 2 bases and J gave up 6 bases, with 20 bases separating them.

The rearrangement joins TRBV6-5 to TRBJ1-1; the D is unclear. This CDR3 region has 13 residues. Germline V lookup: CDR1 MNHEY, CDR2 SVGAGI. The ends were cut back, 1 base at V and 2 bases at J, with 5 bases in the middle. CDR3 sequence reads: CASSYWANTEAFF. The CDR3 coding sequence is TGTGCCAGCAGTTACTGGGCTAACACTGAAGCTTTCTTT.

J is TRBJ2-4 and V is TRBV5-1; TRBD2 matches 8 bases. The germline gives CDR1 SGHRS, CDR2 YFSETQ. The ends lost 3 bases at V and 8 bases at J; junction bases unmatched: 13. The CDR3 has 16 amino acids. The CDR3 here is CASSYKTSGGEDIQYF. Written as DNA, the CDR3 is TGCGCCAGCAGCTACAAGACGAGCGGGGGCGAGGACATTCAGTACTTC.

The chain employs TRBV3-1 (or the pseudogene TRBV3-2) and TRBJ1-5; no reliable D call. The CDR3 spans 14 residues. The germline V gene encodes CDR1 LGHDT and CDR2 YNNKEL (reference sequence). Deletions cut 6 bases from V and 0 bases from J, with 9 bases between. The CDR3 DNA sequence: TGTGCCAGCAGTAACAGTTATAGCAATCAGCCCCAGCATTTT. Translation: CASSNSYSNQPQHF.

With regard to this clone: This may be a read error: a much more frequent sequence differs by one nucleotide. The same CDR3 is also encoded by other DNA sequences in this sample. Here the CDR3 reads CASSKEISGPTVAQYF. The CDR3 DNA reads as TGTGCCAGTAGCAAAGAAATTAGCGGGCCGACGGTTGCGCAGTATTTT. The chain couples TRBV21-1 to TRBJ2-3; TRBD2, the table's D call, was not compared with the DNA. TRBV21-1 is noted as a pseudogene. The CDR3 length is 16 residues.

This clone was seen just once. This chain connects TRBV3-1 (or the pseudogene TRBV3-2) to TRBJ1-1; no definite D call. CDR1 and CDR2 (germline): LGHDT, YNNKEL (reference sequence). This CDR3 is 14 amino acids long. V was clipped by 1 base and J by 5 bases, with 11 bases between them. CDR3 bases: TGTGCCAGCAGCCAAGTTCTGGGAGGTACTGAAGCTTTCTTT. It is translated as CASSQVLGGTEAFF.

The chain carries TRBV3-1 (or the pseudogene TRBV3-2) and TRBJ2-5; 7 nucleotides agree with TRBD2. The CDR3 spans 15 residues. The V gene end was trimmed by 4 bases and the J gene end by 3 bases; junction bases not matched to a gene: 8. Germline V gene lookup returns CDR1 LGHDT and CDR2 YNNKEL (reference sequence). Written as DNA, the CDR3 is TGTGCCAGCAGCCGATCCTCGGGGGGAAAAGAGACCCAGTACTTC. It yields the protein CASSRSSGGKETQYF.

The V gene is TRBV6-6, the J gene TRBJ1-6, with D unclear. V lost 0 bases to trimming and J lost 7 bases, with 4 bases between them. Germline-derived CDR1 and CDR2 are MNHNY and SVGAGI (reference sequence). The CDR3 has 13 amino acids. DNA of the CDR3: TGTGCCAGCAGTTACTCGGGCAATTCACCCCTCCACTTT. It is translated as CASSYSGNSPLHF.

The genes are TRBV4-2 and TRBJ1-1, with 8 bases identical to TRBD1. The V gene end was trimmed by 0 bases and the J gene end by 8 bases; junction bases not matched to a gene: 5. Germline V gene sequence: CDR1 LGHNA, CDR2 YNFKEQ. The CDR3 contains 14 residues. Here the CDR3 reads CASSQDLGQGEAFF. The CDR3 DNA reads TGTGCCAGCAGCCAAGACTTAGGACAGGGAGAAGCTTTCTTT.

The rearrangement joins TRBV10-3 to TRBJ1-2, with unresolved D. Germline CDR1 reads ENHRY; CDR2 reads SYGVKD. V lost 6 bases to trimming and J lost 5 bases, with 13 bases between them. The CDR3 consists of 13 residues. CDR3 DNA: TGTGCCATCAGCAAGACTGCTCCATATGGCTACACCTTC. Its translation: CAISKTAPYGYTF.

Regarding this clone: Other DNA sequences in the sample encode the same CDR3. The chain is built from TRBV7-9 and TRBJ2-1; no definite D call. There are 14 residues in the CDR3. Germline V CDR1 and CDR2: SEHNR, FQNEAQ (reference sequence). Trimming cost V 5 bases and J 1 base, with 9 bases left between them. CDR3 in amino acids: CASSGTVSYNEQFF. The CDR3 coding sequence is TGTGCCAGCAGCGGTACAGTTTCCTACAATGAGCAGTTCTTC. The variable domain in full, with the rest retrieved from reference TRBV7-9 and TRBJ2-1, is DTGVSQNPRHKITKRGQNVTFRCDPISEHNRLYWYRQTLGQGPEFLTYFQNEAQLEKSRLLSDRFSAERPKGSFSTLEIQRTEQGDSAMYLCASSGTVSYNEQFFGPGTRLTVL.

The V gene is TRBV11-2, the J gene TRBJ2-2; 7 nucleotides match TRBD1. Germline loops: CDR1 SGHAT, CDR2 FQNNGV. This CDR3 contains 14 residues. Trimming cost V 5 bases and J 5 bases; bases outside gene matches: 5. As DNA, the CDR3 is TGTGCCAGCAGCCCCACAGGGGCAACCGGGGAGCTGTTTTTT. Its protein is CASSPTGATGELFF.

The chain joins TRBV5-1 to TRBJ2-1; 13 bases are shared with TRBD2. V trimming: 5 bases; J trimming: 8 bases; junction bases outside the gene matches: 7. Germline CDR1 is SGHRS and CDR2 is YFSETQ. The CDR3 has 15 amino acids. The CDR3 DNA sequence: TGCGCCAGCAGGGACACTAGCGGGGGGGCCCATGAGCAGTTCTTC. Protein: CASRDTSGGAHEQFF.

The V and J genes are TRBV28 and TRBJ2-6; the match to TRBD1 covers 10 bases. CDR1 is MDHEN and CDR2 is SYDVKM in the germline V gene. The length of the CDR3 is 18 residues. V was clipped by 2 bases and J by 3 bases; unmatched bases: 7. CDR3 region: CASSLVGTGVFGANVLTF. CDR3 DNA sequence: TGTGCCAGCAGTTTAGTTGGGACAGGGGTTTTTGGGGCCAACGTCCTGACTTTC.

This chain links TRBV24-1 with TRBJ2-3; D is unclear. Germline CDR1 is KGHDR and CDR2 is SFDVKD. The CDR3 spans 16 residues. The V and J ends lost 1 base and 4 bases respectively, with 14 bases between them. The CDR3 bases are TGTGCCACCAGTGATTTCCCTAAAACTAATCCAGATACGCAGTATTTT. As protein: CATSDFPKTNPDTQYF.

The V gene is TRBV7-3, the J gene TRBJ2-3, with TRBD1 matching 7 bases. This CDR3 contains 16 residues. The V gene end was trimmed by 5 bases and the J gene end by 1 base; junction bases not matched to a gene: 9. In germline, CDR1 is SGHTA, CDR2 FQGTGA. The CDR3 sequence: CASSPRGTGGTDTQYF. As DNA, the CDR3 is TGTGCCAGCAGCCCGAGGGGTACAGGGGGCACAGATACGCAGTATTTT.

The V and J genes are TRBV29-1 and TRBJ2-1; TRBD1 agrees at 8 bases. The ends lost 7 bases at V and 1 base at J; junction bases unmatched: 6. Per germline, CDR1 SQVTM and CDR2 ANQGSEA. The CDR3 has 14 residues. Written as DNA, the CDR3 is TGCAGCGCTACTACAGGGGGTTCCTACAATGAGCAGTTCTTC. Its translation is CSATTGGSYNEQFF.

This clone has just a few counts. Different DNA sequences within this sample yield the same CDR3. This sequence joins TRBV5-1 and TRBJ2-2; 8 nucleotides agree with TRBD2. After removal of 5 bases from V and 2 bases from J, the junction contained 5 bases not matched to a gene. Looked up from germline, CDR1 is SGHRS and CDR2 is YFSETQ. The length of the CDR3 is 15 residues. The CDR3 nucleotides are TGCGCCAGCAGGAGCGGGAGCCCCAACACCGGGGAGCTGTTTTTT. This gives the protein CASRSGSPNTGELFF.

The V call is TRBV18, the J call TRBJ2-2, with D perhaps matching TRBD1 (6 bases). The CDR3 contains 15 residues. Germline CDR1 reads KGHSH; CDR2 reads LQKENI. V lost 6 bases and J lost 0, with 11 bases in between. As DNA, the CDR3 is TGTGCCAGCTCGCTGACAGGTCCGAACACCGGGGAGCTGTTTTTT. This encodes CASSLTGPNTGELFF.

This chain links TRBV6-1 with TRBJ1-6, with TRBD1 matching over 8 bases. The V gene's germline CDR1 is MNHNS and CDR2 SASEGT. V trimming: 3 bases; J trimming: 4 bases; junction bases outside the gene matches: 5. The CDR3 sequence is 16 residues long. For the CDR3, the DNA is TGTGCCAGCAGTGACAGGGGGCGCGGGTATAATTCACCCCTCCACTTT. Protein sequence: CASSDRGRGYNSPLHF.

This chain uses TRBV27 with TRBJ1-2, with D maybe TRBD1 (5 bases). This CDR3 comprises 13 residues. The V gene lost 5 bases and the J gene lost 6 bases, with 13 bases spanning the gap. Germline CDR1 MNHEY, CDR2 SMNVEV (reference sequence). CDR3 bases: TGTGCCAGCAGTATTAGTGGGGCGGATGGCTACACCTTC. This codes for CASSISGADGYTF.

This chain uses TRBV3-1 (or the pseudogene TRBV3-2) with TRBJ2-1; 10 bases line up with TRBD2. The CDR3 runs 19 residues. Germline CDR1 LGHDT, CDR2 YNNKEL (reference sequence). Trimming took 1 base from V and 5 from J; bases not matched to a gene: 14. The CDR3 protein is CASSQVFSGGAAFNNEQFF. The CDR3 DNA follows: TGTGCCAGCAGCCAAGTTTTCAGCGGGGGGGCTGCCTTTAACAATGAGCAGTTCTTC.